This record concerns one TCR beta chain sequence. This sample is drawn from a study of T cell changes during pregnancy in multiple sclerosis. CDR1 and CDR2 from the germline V gene are PRHDT and FYEKMQ (reference sequence). V was cut by 3 bases and J by 9 bases, with 12 bases left in between. The CDR3 sequence is 13 residues long. Generated by immunoSEQ multiplex PCR, the TCRdb table keeps only in-frame clones and is missing some. The table records 32,000 or so clones, around 93% of them present only once. This specimen was CD4+ T cells from peripheral blood mononuclear cells, taken in the third trimester of pregnancy. The rearrangement links TRBV13 to TRBJ1-5, with D tentatively TRBD1 (5 bases). This TCR came from a female donor in good health, enrolled as a control in a pregnancy study. The CDR3 DNA follows: TGTGCCAGCAGCTTGGGGGGGTTGGGGCCCCAGCATTTT. Protein: CASSLGGLGPQHF.